Reported below is one T cell receptor (beta chain). The record originates from a study of shared T cell receptors in the human thymus. The CDR3 length is 15 residues. Germline-derived CDR1 and CDR2 are KGHSH and LQKENI. V shed 8 bases, J shed 7 bases, and the junction held 16 bases outside the gene matches. Using immunoSEQ multiplex PCR, the repertoire was profiled, and TCRdb retains in-frame clones only, with some absent. The table includes some 760,000 clones, 75% to 90% detected once. The same specimen was also included in a second study, on human thymus T cells. According to that study: Thymic and blood repertoires showed apparently biased V and J gene usage.

The rearrangement links TRBV18 to TRBJ1-1; TRBD1 matches 7 bases. The sequencing sample was made of thymocytes. This TCR was sampled from a girl under three years old with a congenital heart defect. Here the CDR3 reads CASAMTGTIVGEAFF. Written as DNA, the CDR3 is TGTGCCAGCGCCATGACAGGGACGATAGTTGGTGAAGCTTTCTTT.